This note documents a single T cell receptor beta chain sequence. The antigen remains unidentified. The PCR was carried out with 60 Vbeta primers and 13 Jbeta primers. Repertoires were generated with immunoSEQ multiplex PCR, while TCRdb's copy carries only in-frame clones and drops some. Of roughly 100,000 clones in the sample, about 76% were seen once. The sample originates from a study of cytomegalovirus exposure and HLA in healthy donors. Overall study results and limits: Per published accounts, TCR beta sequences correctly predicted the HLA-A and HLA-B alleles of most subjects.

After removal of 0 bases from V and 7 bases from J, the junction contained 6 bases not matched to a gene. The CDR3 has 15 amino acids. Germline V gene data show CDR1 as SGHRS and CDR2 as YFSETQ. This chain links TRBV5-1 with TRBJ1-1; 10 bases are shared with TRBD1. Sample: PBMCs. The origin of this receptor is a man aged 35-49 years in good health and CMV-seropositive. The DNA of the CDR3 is TGCGCCAGCAGCTTGGGGACAGGGGGTCAGGGTGAAGCTTTCTTT. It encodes CASSLGTGGQGEAFF.